One sample yielded the 21 T cell receptor beta chains listed below, sequenced in a study of cytomegalovirus exposure and HLA in healthy donors. 13 Jbeta primers and 60 Vbeta primers were used for the PCR. Some clones are missing from TCRdb's copy, which holds only in-frame ones; the method was immunoSEQ multiplex PCR. Among 100,000 to 150,000 clones listed, 80% to 90% were seen once. Material for sequencing was PBMCs. Receptor source: a woman in her twenties or thirties in good health and CMV-seronegative.

This sequence joins TRBV2 and TRBJ1-2, with 8 bases aligning to TRBD1. Germline loops: CDR1 SNHLY, CDR2 FYNNEI. The CDR3 totals 16 residues. With V trimmed by 10 bases and J by 7 bases, 20 bases remained unmatched. In nucleotides, the CDR3 is TGTGCCAACGCGTTACTCCGGGACAGGCTCAGGCGTGGCTACACCTTC. It is translated as CANALLRDRLRRGYTF.

J is TRBJ1-1 and V is TRBV5-1; D not certain. V was clipped by 2 bases and J by 4 bases, with 30 bases between them. Germline CDR1 is SGHRS and CDR2 is YFSETQ. The CDR3 covers 20 residues. The CDR3 DNA reads TGCGCCAGCAGCTTAGCAAAGGCCTTCCGGCGCCGAAACGAGGGCACTGAAGCTTTCTTT. This translates into CASSLAKAFRRRNEGTEAFF. The full variable domain, rest sourced from reference TRBV5-1 and TRBJ1-1, is KAGVTQTPRYLIKTRGQQVTLSCSPISGHRSVSWYQQTPGQGLQFLFEYFSETQRNKGNFPGRFSGRQFSNSRSEMNVSTLELGDSALYLCASSLAKAFRRRNEGTEAFFGQGTRLTVV.

The genes are TRBV5-1 and TRBJ1-5, with 9 bases lining up with TRBD1. The germline gives CDR1 SGHRS, CDR2 YFSETQ. J lost 1 base, V lost 3 bases, and 11 bases had no gene match. The CDR3 sequence is 18 residues long. The CDR3 loop reads CASSSPGTGWGSNQPQHF. Here the CDR3 DNA reads TGCGCCAGCAGCTCTCCCGGGACAGGGTGGGGGAGCAATCAGCCCCAGCATTTT.

V usage is TRBV14 and J usage is TRBJ2-3; 11 positions match TRBD2. V lost 1 base to trimming and J lost 0 bases; unmatched junction nucleotides: 3. Germline loops: CDR1 SGHDN, CDR2 FVKESK. This CDR3 region has 17 residues. The CDR3 loop reads CASSQASGGFSTDTQYF. The CDR3 DNA reads TGTGCCAGCAGCCAAGCTAGCGGGGGGTTTAGCACAGATACGCAGTATTTT.

Points on this clone: Other DNA sequences in the same sample also yield this CDR3. The chain combines TRBV10-1 with TRBJ2-5; 7 nucleotides line up with TRBD2. V lost 3 bases, J lost 1 base, and 2 bases stayed unmatched. CDR1 and CDR2 from the germline V gene are WNHNN and SYGVQD (reference sequence). CDR3 length: 14 amino acids. In DNA, the CDR3 is TGCGCCAGCAGTGAATCGGGGGGCCAAGAGACCCAGTACTTC. Translated: CASSESGGQETQYF.

CDR3 in DNA: TGCAGCCCCGAGGGTCCGGGGAACACTGAAGCTTTCTTT. It yields the protein CSPEGPGNTEAFF. V and J are TRBV29-1 and TRBJ1-1; D not resolved. The CDR3 is 13 amino acids. Trimming shortened V by 8 bases and J by 1 base, and 14 bases separated the two germline ends. Germline assignment: CDR1 SQVTM and CDR2 ANQGSEA.

This chain joins TRBV9 and TRBJ2-1, with 13 positions matching TRBD2. V was pared by 3 bases and J by 6 bases, with 3 bases of the junction left unmatched. Germline CDR1 reads SGDLS; CDR2 reads YYNGEE. The CDR3 contains 15 residues. CDR3 sequence: CASSGGLAGVNEQFF. The CDR3 DNA is TGTGCCAGCAGCGGCGGACTAGCGGGAGTCAATGAGCAGTTCTTC.

This clone has a handful of counts. The J gene is TRBJ1-1, the V gene TRBV2; 7 bases are a match to TRBD1. The CDR3 runs to 13 residues. Germline CDR1 reads SNHLY; CDR2 reads FYNNEI. Trimming took 6 bases from V and 1 from J; bases not matched to a gene: 2. CDR3 protein: CASSGDRNTEAFF. The CDR3, as DNA: TGTGCCAGCAGCGGGGACAGGAACACTGAAGCTTTCTTT.

In DNA, the CDR3 is TGTGCCAGTGCGGGACTTGCTAGCACAGATACGCAGTATTTT. Its translation is CASAGLASTDTQYF. The V and J genes are TRBV6-5 and TRBJ2-3; possible D gene TRBD2, 6 bases. The germline gives CDR1 MNHEY, CDR2 SVGAGI. The V end was cut by 9 bases, the J end by 0 bases, with 13 bases between. The CDR3 covers 14 residues.

The chain combines TRBV6-5 with TRBJ2-2, with D possibly matching TRBD2 (5 bases). This CDR3 contains 15 residues. CDR1 is MNHEY and CDR2 is SVGAGI in the germline V gene. The germline V and J ends were trimmed by 6 bases and 6 bases, with 17 bases remaining between them. The CDR3 sequence is CASRAPGSGSGELFF. CDR3 nucleotide sequence: TGTGCCAGCAGAGCCCCCGGGTCGGGGTCCGGGGAGCTGTTTTTT.

This clone was seen once. The V gene is TRBV5-6, the J gene TRBJ1-1, with no clear D. Per germline, CDR1 SGHDT and CDR2 YYEEEE. The CDR3 covers 12 residues. Deletions cut 3 bases from V and 6 bases from J, with 9 bases between. As DNA, the CDR3 is TGTGCCAGCAGCTCCGCGCACCCTGAAGCTTTCTTT. Amino acids: CASSSAHPEAFF. The complete variable domain, with remaining parts taken from reference TRBV5-6 and TRBJ1-1, reads DAGVTQSPTHLIKTRGQQVTLRCSPKSGHDTVSWYQQALGQGPQFIFQYYEEEERQRGNFPDRFSGHQFPNYSSELNVNALLLGDSALYLCASSSAHPEAFFGQGTRLTVV.

The table lists this clone with a count of one. The chain is built from TRBV30 and TRBJ2-2; 8 bases are shared with TRBD1. CDR3 length: 15 amino acids. The V gene end was trimmed by 1 base and the J gene end by 3 bases; junction bases not matched to a gene: 4. The germline V gene encodes CDR1 GTSNPN and CDR2 SVGIG (reference sequence). CDR3 region: CAWSAQQGDTGELFF. In nucleotides, the CDR3 is TGTGCCTGGAGTGCGCAACAGGGGGACACCGGGGAGCTGTTTTTT. Full variable domain (rest looked up from reference TRBV30 and TRBJ2-2): SQTIHQWPATLVQPVGSPLSLECTVEGTSNPNLYWYRQAAGRGLQLLFYSVGIGQISSEVPQNLSASRPQDRQFILSSKKLLLSDSGFYLCAWSAQQGDTGELFFGEGSRLTVL.

This clone was observed once. The chain has TRBV21-1 and TRBJ2-5; TRBD2, as called in the table, went unchecked against the DNA. TRBV21-1 is a pseudogene segment. The CDR3 has 19 amino acids. CDR3 sequence reads: CASSKEVGLAGGEGETQYF. DNA of the CDR3: TGTGCCAGCAGCAAAGAGGTGGGGCTAGCGGGGGGCGAGGGAGAGACCCAGTACTTC.

The chain links TRBV29-1 to TRBJ1-1; 8 bases map to TRBD1. CDR1 and CDR2 (germline): SQVTM, ANQGSEA. The CDR3 is made up of 13 amino acids. Trimming took 5 bases from V and 1 from J; bases not matched to a gene: 3. CDR3 in DNA: TGCAGCGTTTACAGGGGGACGAACACTGAAGCTTTCTTT. The encoded protein is CSVYRGTNTEAFF.

The chain links TRBV11-2 to TRBJ2-7; D not certain. The germline CDR1 and CDR2 sequences are SGHAT and FQNNGV. V was trimmed by 3 bases and J by 6 bases, leaving 12 bases between them. The CDR3 totals 13 residues. DNA for the CDR3: TGTGCCAGCAGCTTCGCCCGTCTAGGCGAGCAGTACTTC. Residues: CASSFARLGEQYF.

This sequence joins TRBV6-5 and TRBJ2-7; D is possibly TRBD2 (5 bases). Germline lookup yields CDR1 MNHEY and CDR2 SVGAGI. Trimming cost V 6 bases and J 9 bases, with 18 bases left between them. This CDR3 region has 13 residues. The CDR3 spells CASSFDYGLGQYF. DNA for the CDR3: TGTGCCAGCAGCTTCGACTATGGGCTGGGGCAGTACTTC.

The chain combines TRBV14 with TRBJ2-7, with 8 bases that match TRBD1. With 8 bases clipped from V and 6 bases from J, the junction kept 9 bases outside the gene matches. Per germline, CDR1 SGHDN and CDR2 FVKESK. This CDR3 has 13 amino acids. As DNA, the CDR3 is TGTGCCAGCGGGTGGCAGGGGGCCGGCGAGCAGTACTTC. Translating gives CASGWQGAGEQYF.

The CDR3: CASSKDRKILAGELFF. The CDR3 region has the DNA TGTGCCAGCAGCAAAGACAGGAAAATTCTGGCCGGGGAGCTGTTTTTT. The chain carries TRBV7-2 and TRBJ2-2, with D possibly matching TRBD1 (6 bases). This CDR3 contains 16 residues. Germline assignment: CDR1 SGHTA and CDR2 FQGNSA. V was cut by 5 bases and J by 6 bases, with 19 bases left in between.

This clone occurred a few times. V and J are TRBV7-9 and TRBJ1-5, with 9 bases that match TRBD1. Germline CDR1 is SEHNR and CDR2 is FQNEAQ (reference sequence). CDR3 length: 19 residues. Losses at the gene ends were 1 base for V and 4 bases for J; bases not matched to a gene: 14. The CDR3 loop reads CASSLGGGDREIGNQPQHF. Written as DNA, the CDR3 is TGTGCCAGCAGCTTAGGGGGAGGGGACAGGGAGATTGGAAATCAGCCCCAGCATTTT.

The chain uses TRBV19 and TRBJ1-1, with 8 nucleotides matching TRBD1. This CDR3 comprises 13 residues. V shed 10 bases and J 4 bases; nucleotides not matched to a gene: 8. Germline-derived CDR1 and CDR2 are LNHDA and SQIVND (reference sequence). CDR3 in amino acids: CATRTGRTTEAFF. The CDR3 DNA sequence: TGTGCCACCCGGACAGGGAGGACCACTGAAGCTTTCTTT.

The rearrangement joins TRBV6-1 to TRBJ2-5, with TRBD1 as a possible D gene (5 bases). Deletions cut 6 bases from V and 5 bases from J, with 13 bases between. The CDR3 spans 13 residues. Germline loops: CDR1 MNHNS, CDR2 SASEGT. CDR3 sequence: CASRESGSETQYF. CDR3 nucleotides: TGTGCCAGCAGAGAATCAGGGTCCGAGACCCAGTACTTC.